Listed below are T cell receptor beta chains from one sample, sequenced in a study of blood T cell repertoires in COVID-19. Libraries were prepared by immunoSEQ multiplex PCR; TCRdb keeps only in-frame clonotypes and omits some of them. The repertoire includes about 330,000 clones, approximately 92% of them detected once, and around 18% sits in the top ten. Sequencing was done on a sample of PBMCs or T cells enriched from blood (not recorded which). The receptors stem from a woman aged 30 to 39 who had recovered from COVID-19. CDR3s include the opening cysteine and the closing phenylalanine or tryptophan. A D gene is named only where the DNA matches it firmly. Only some rows state a clone size, as once, few, many or a class for expanded clones.

clone size	V gene	D gene	J gene	CDR3 protein	CDR3 DNA
.	TRBV7-3	.	TRBJ1-6	CASSIQGRNSPLHF	TGTGCCAGCAGTATTCAGGGAAGAAATTCACCCCTCCACTTT
.	TRBV7-2	.	TRBJ1-2	CASSPVRGWVGYTF	TGTGCCAGCAGCCCCGTGCGGGGGTGGGTTGGCTACACCTTC
.	TRBV27	.	TRBJ1-2	CASRQTDYYGYTF	TGTGCCAGCAGACAGACAGACTACTATGGCTACACCTTC
once	TRBV10-3	.	TRBJ1-4	CAISEATTTNEKLFF	TGTGCCATCAGTGAGGCGACAACAACTAATGAAAAACTGTTTTTT
.	TRBV24-1	.	TRBJ1-5	CATSESDSFQPQHF	TGTGCCACCAGTGAATCGGACAGTTTTCAGCCCCAGCATTTT
.	TRBV27	.	TRBJ2-6	CASTSRFRGSGANVLTF	TGTGCCAGCACCTCGCGTTTTCGGGGCTCTGGGGCCAACGTCCTGACTTTC
.	TRBV19	.	TRBJ1-2	CASSIEKGMNYGYTF	TGTGCCAGTAGTATAGAAAAGGGGATGAACTATGGCTACACCTTC
.	TRBV2	.	TRBJ2-5	CASSEASGIPHLPGETQYF	TGTGCCAGCAGTGAAGCGTCGGGAATCCCACATCTACCTGGGGAGACCCAGTACTTC
.	TRBV12-3/TRBV12-4	.	TRBJ2-1	CASSLDSRNEQFF	TGTGCCAGCAGTCTGGACTCCAGGAATGAGCAGTTCTTC
.	TRBV30	TRBD2	TRBJ2-6	CAWSVSGLVAGANVLTF	TGTGCCTGGAGTGTAAGTGGACTAGTCGCCGGGGCCAACGTCCTGACTTTC
once	TRBV18	.	TRBJ1-1	CASSPETGANTEAFF	TGTGCCAGCTCACCTGAGACTGGGGCGAACACTGAAGCTTTCTTT
.	TRBV25-1	TRBD2	TRBJ2-5	CASSLAGVGETQYF	TGTGCCAGCAGTCTAGCGGGAGTGGGGGAGACCCAGTACTTC
.	TRBV28	.	TRBJ1-2	CASSTTGANYGYTF	TGTGCCAGCAGTACCACGGGGGCTAACTATGGCTACACCTTC
.	TRBV18	.	TRBJ1-2	CASSPPSRDGYTF	TGTGCCAGCTCACCACCCAGCAGGGATGGCTACACCTTC
.	TRBV7-8	.	TRBJ1-5	CASSLTVPQGYQPQHF	TGTGCCAGCAGCTTAACCGTCCCACAGGGATATCAGCCCCAGCATTTT
.	TRBV12-3/TRBV12-4	.	TRBJ1-5	CASSFSRDQPQHF	TGTGCCAGCAGTTTCAGTCGTGATCAGCCCCAGCATTTT
.	TRBV30	TRBD2	TRBJ2-1	CAWSWLAGGPSSYNEQFF	TGTGCCTGGAGCTGGCTAGCGGGGGGCCCAAGCTCCTACAATGAGCAGTTCTTC
.	TRBV6-6	TRBD1	TRBJ1-5	CASSLQGQLLYSNQPQHF	TGTGCCAGCAGTCTCCAGGGACAGTTACTTTATAGCAATCAGCCCCAGCATTTT
.	TRBV7-2	TRBD2	TRBJ2-5	CASSLAQAGGRETQYF	TGTGCCAGCAGCTTAGCTCAGGCGGGGGGGCGAGAGACCCAGTACTTC
.	TRBV5-1	TRBD1	TRBJ2-1	CASSLQGAYNEQFF	TGCGCCAGCAGCTTGCAGGGGGCCTACAATGAGCAGTTCTTC
.	TRBV9	TRBD1	TRBJ1-2	CASSRQGARDGYTF	TGTGCCAGCAGCCGACAGGGGGCGAGGGATGGCTACACCTTC
few	TRBV11-2	TRBD1	TRBJ1-2	CASSSNRGGYTF	TGTGCCAGCAGCTCCAACAGGGGTGGCTACACCTTC
.	TRBV27	.	TRBJ1-5	CASSPGASNQPQHF	TGTGCCAGCAGTCCAGGGGCGAGCAATCAGCCCCAGCATTTT
.	TRBV7-6	.	TRBJ2-2	CASSVRLGTGGLFF	TGTGCCAGCAGCGTTCGGTTGGGGACCGGGGGGCTGTTTTTT
.	TRBV28	.	TRBJ1-1	CASSLYREAFF	TGTGCCAGCAGTTTATACAGGGAAGCTTTCTTT
once	TRBV28	.	TRBJ1-2	CASRTSLDGYTF	TGTGCCAGCAGGACATCATTGGATGGCTACACCTTC
.	TRBV4-2	.	TRBJ1-3	CASSQRTRGSSGNTIYF	TGTGCCAGCAGCCAAAGGACAAGGGGGAGCTCTGGAAACACCATATATTTT
.	TRBV18	.	TRBJ1-5	CASSPGTSNQPQHF	TGTGCCAGCTCGCCGGGGACAAGCAATCAGCCCCAGCATTTT
.	TRBV5-1	.	TRBJ1-1	CASSLVGGKAEAFF	TGCGCCAGCAGCTTGGTTGGGGGGAAGGCTGAAGCTTTCTTT
.	TRBV12-5	TRBD1	TRBJ1-1	CASGLVLSTGAAVIEAFF	TGTGCTAGTGGTTTGGTACTTTCCACAGGGGCGGCCGTCATTGAAGCTTTCTTT
.	TRBV3-1/TRBV3-2	.	TRBJ1-2	CASSQGPAPGFVPNDYGYTF	TGTGCCAGCAGCCAAGGGCCCGCGCCAGGGTTTGTTCCTAATGACTATGGCTACACCTTC
.	TRBV12-3/TRBV12-4	.	TRBJ1-5	CASSQRINQPQHF	TGTGCCAGCAGTCAGCGTATCAATCAGCCCCAGCATTTT